Sequencing of this T cell receptor beta chain was carried out in a study of CD8 T cells in ankylosing spondylitis. A few counts support this clonotype. The antigen is not known. Molecular-barcoded quantitative 5'-RACE produced these TCR beta libraries. TCRdb processed the 5' RACE reads anew with MiXCR; each CDR3 protein has one entry. The sample has around 770,000 distinct CDR3 sequences, roughly 10% seen once. Study-level points and caveats: CD8+ disease-linked clones were present at relatively low frequencies in blood. Seemingly characteristic of ankylosing spondylitis blood was a TCR beta motif consisting of several highly homologous variants. Past research had described some motif variants in reactive arthritis synovial fluid and blood.

The receptor was isolated from a male donor with ankylosing spondylitis. The sample was blood, either unsorted or a sorted T cell fraction (not recorded which).

The CDR3 DNA sequence: TGCAGTGCTAGAGGGGGCAAGGACCGAGGCGCCTACGAGCAGTACTTC. This sequence encodes CSARGGKDRGAYEQYF. The V gene is TRBV20-1, the J gene TRBJ2-7; a possible D gene is TRBD1 (5 bases). From germline, CDR1 is DFQATT and CDR2 SNEGSKA (reference sequence). V lost 1 base and J 2 bases, leaving 18 bases between the germline ends. The CDR3 extends over 16 amino acids.